This TCR beta chain comes out of a study of T cells in Graves' hyperthyroidism and ophthalmopathy. The CDR3 has 13 residues. CDR1 SGHRS and CDR2 YFSETQ come from the germline V gene. V was shortened by 2 bases and J by 8 bases, with 10 bases between the two germline ends. Template material for amplifying TCR beta CDR3 regions consisted of RNA transcripts. During a first-round RT-PCR of the TCR CDR3, the HTBI primer set was used. TCRdb reprocessed the multiplex PCR reads with MiXCR, giving one entry per CDR3 protein. The sample consists of hundreds of thousands of distinct CDR3 sequences, around 38% of them appearing once. Participants, patients aged 18 to 65, had newly diagnosed hyperthyroidism with a duration under 2 months. Uncontrolled infection, other autoimmune disease, pregnancy or lactation led to exclusion.

Sequenced: blood. The rearrangement joins TRBV5-1 to TRBJ1-4; D is unclear. The TCR sequence derives from a man aged 18 to 29 with Graves' hyperthyroidism. The CDR3 DNA reads TGCGCCAGCAGCTTCGACAAAGAAGAAAAACTGTTTTTT. Protein product: CASSFDKEEKLFF.